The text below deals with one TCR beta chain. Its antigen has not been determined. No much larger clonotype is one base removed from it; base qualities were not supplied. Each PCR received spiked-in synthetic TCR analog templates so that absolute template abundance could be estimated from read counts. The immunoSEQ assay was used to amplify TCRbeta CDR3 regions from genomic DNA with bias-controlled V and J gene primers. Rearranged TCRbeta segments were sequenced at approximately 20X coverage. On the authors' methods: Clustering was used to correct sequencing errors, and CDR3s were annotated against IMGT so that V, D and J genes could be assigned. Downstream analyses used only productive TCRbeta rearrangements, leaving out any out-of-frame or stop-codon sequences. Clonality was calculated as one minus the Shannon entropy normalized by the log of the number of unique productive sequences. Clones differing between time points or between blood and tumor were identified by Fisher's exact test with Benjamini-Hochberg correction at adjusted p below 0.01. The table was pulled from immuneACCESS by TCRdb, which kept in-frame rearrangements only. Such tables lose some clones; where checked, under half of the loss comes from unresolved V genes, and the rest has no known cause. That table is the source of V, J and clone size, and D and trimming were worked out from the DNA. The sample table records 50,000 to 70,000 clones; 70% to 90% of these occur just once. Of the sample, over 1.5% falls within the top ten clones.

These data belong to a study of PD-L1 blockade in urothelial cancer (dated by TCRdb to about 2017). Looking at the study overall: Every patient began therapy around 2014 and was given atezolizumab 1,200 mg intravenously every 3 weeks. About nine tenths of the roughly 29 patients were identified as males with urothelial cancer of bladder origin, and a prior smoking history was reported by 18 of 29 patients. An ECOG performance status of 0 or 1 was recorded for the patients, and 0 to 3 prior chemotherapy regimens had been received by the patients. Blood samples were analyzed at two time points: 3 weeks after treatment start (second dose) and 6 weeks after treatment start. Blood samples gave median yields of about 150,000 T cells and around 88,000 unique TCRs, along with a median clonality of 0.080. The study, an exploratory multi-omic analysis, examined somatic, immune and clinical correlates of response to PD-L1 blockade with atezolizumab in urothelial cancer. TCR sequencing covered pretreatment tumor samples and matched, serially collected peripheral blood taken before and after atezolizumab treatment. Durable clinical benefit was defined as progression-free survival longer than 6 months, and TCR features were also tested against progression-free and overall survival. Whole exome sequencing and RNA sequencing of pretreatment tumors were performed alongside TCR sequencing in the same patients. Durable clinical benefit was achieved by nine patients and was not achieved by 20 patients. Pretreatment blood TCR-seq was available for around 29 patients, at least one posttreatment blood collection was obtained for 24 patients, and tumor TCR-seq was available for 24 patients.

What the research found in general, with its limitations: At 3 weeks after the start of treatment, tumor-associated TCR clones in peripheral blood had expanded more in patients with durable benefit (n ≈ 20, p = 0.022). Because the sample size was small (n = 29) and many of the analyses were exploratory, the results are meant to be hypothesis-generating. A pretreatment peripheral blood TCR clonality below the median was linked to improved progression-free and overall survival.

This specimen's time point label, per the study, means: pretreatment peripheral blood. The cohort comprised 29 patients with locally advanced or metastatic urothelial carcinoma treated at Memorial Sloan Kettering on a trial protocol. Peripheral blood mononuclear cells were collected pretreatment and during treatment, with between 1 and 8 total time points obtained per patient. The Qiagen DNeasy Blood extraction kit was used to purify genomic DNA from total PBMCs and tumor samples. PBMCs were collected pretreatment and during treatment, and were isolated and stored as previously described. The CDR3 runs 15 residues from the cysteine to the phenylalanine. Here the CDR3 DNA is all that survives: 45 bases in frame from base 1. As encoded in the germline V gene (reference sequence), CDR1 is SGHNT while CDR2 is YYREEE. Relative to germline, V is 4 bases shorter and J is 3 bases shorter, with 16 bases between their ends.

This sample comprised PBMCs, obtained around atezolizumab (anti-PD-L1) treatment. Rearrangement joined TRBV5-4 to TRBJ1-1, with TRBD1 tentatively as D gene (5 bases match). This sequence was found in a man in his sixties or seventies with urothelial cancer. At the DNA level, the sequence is TGTGCCAGCAGCCCCGTTGGGGGGGTCTACACTGAAGCTTTCTTT. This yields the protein CASSPVGGVYTEAFF.